The clone carrying this T cell receptor (beta chain) showed up many times. The sample comes from a study of CD8 T cells in ankylosing spondylitis. Quantitative barcoded 5'-RACE was used to prepare TCR beta libraries. TCRdb independently ran MiXCR on the 5' RACE reads; one entry per CDR3 protein. The sample shows 250,000 or so distinct CDR3 sequences, about 10% of them seen only once. The CDR3 totals 18 residues. With V trimmed by 2 bases and J by 6 bases, 14 bases remained unmatched. Looked up from germline, CDR1 is MDHEN and CDR2 is SYDVKM. This TCR was recovered from a male donor with ankylosing spondylitis or in good health (not recorded which). Specimen: blood, either unsorted or a sorted T cell fraction (not recorded which). The rearrangement joins TRBV28 to TRBJ2-7; 12 nucleotides agree with TRBD2. The CDR3 nucleotides read TGTGCCAGCAGTTTACGAACAAGGGCTAGCGGGAGGGCAAGCGAGCAGTACTTC. Its protein product is CASSLRTRASGRASEQYF.